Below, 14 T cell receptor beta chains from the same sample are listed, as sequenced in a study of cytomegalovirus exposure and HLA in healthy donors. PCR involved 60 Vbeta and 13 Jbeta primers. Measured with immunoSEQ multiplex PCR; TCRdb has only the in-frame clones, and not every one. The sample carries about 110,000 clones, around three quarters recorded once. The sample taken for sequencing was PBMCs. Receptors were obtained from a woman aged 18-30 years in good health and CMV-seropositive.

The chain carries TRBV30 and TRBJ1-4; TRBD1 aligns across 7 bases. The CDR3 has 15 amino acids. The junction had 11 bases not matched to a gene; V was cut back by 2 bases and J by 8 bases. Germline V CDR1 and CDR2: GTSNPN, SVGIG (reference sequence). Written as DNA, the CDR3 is TGTGCCTGGAGTTCCTACAGGGGAGAAGACGAAAAACTGTTTTTT. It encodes CAWSSYRGEDEKLFF.

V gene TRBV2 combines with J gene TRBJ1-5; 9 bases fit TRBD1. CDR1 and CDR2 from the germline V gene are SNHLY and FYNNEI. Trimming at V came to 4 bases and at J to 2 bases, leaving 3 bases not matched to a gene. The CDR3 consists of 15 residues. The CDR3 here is CASSGDRAGNQPQHF. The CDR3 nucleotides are TGTGCCAGCAGTGGGGACAGGGCGGGCAATCAGCCCCAGCATTTT. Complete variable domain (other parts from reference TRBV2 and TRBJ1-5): EPEVTQTPSHQVTQMGQEVILRCVPISNHLYFYWYRQILGQKVEFLVSFYNNEISEKSEIFDDQFSVERPDGSNFTLKIRSTKLEDSAMYFCASSGDRAGNQPQHFGDGTRLSIL.

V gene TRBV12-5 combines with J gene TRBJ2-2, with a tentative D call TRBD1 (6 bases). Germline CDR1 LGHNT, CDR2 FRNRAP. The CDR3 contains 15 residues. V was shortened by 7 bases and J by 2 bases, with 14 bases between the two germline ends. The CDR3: CASAPGTPNTGELFF. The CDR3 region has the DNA TGTGCTAGTGCCCCCGGGACACCCAACACCGGGGAGCTGTTTTTT.

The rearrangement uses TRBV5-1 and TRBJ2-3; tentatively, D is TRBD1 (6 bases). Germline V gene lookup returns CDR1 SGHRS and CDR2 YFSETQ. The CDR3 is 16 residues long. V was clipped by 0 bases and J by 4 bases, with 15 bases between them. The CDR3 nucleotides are TGCGCCAGCAGCTTGGAGGCCTGGACAGATTCAGATACGCAGTATTTT. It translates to CASSLEAWTDSDTQYF.

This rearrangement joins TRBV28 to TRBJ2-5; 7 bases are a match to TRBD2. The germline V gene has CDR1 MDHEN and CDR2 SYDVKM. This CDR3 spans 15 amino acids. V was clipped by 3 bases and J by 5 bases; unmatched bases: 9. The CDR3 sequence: CASSFVGLGRETQYF. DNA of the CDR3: TGTGCCAGCAGTTTTGTTGGCCTCGGGAGGGAGACCCAGTACTTC. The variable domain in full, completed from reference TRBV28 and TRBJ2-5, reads DVKVTQSSRYLVKRTGEKVFLECVQDMDHENMFWYRQDPGLGLRLIYFSYDVKMKEKGDIPEGYSVSREKKERFSLILESASTNQTSMYLCASSFVGLGRETQYFGPGTRLLVL.

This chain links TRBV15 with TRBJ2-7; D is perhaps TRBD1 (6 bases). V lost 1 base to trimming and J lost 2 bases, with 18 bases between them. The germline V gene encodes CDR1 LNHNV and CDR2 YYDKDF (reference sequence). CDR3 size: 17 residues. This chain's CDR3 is CATSRGRTRTETYEQYF. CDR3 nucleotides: TGTGCCACCAGCAGAGGACGGACCCGGACAGAAACCTACGAGCAGTACTTC.

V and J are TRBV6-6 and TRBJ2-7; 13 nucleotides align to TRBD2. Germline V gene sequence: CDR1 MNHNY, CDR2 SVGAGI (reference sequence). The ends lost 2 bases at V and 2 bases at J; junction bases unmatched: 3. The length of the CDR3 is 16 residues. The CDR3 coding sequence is TGTGCCAGCAGTTACCGGACTAGCGGGAGCACCTACGAGCAGTACTTC. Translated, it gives CASSYRTSGSTYEQYF.

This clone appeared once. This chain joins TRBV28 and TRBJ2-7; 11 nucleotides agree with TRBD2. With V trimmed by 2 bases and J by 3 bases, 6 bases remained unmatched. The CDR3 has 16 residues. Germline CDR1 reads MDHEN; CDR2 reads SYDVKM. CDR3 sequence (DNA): TGTGCCAGCAGTTTAGACACTAGCGGGAGACTCTACGAGCAGTACTTC. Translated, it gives CASSLDTSGRLYEQYF. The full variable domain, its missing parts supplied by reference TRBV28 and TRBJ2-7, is DVKVTQSSRYLVKRTGEKVFLECVQDMDHENMFWYRQDPGLGLRLIYFSYDVKMKEKGDIPEGYSVSREKKERFSLILESASTNQTSMYLCASSLDTSGRLYEQYFGPGTRLTVT.

CDR3 in amino acids: CASSLTGGQPQHF. The CDR3 DNA follows: TGTGCCAGCAGTTTGACAGGGGGACAGCCCCAGCATTTT. The chain recombines TRBV6-5 with TRBJ1-5; 9 bases agree with TRBD1. This CDR3 has 13 amino acids. Unmatched junction bases numbered 2, after V lost 4 bases and J lost 7 bases. CDR1 MNHEY and CDR2 SVGAGI come from the germline V gene.

This CDR3 reads CASIDSLNTEAFF. DNA of the CDR3: TGTGCCAGCATCGACTCACTGAACACTGAAGCTTTCTTT. V usage is TRBV6-1 and J usage is TRBJ1-1; no reliable D call. The CDR3 is 13 residues long. Trimming cost V 7 bases and J 0 bases, with 9 bases left between them. Germline V lookup: CDR1 MNHNS, CDR2 SASEGT.

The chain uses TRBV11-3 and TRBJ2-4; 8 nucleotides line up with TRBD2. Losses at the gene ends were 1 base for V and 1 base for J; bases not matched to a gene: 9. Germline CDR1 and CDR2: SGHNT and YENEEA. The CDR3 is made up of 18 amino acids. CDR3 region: CASSLGGEAGVAKNIQYF. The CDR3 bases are TGTGCCAGCAGCTTAGGAGGGGAAGCGGGAGTGGCCAAAAACATTCAGTACTTC.

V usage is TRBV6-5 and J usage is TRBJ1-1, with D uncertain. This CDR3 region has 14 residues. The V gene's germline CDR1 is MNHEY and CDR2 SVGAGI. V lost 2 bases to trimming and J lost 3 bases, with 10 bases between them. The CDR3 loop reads CASSYGSPDTEAFF. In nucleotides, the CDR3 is TGTGCCAGCAGTTACGGTTCTCCGGACACTGAAGCTTTCTTT.

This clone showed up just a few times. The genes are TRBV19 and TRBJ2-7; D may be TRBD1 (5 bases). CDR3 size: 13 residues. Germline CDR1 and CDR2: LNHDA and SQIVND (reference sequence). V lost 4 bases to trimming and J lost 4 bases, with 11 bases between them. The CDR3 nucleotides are TGTGCCAGTAGTAACGACAGAGGATACGAGCAGTACTTC. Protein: CASSNDRGYEQYF.

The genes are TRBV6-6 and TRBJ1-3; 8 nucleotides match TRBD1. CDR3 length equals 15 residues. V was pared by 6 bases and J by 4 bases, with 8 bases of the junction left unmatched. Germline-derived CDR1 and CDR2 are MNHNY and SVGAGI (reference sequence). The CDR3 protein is CASSFGQGSGNTIYF. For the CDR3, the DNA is TGTGCCAGCAGCTTCGGACAGGGCTCCGGAAACACCATATATTTT.